The rows below give T cell receptor beta chains drawn from one sample of a study of blood T cell repertoires in COVID-19. Profiled with immunoSEQ multiplex PCR; TCRdb holds only in-frame clones, not every one. The sample holds approximately 16,000 clones; roughly 89% are singletons and the top ten take 25% to 40%. The sample was peripheral blood. The receptor source for this set is a woman of 80 years or more with COVID-19, enrolled during active disease. The CDR3 runs from the conserved cysteine through the conserved F or W. The order of the fields is J gene, CDR3 length, V gene, clone size, D gene, CDR3 protein, CDR3 DNA. D genes are given only for firm matches. Size values are once, few and many counts, or a class for expanded clones, and some rows have none.

j_gene: TRBJ2-3
len: 12
v_gene: TRBV13
abundance: NA
d_gene: NA
CDR3aa: CASSYRGRTQYF
CDR3nt: TGTGCCAGCAGCTACCGGGGGAGGACGCAGTATTTT

j_gene: TRBJ2-7
len: 13
v_gene: TRBV2
abundance: NA
d_gene: NA
CDR3aa: CASSEGYRGEQYF
CDR3nt: TGTGCCAGCAGTGAGGGCTATAGGGGAGAGCAGTACTTC

j_gene: TRBJ1-3
len: 14
v_gene: TRBV6-5
abundance: few
d_gene: NA
CDR3aa: CASSRSGTGNTIYF
CDR3nt: TGTGCCAGCAGCCGCTCGGGGACTGGAAACACCATATATTTT

j_gene: TRBJ2-5
len: 14
v_gene: TRBV7-9
abundance: NA
d_gene: TRBD2
CDR3aa: CASSLSGGEETQYF
CDR3nt: TGTGCCAGCAGCTTAAGCGGGGGGGAGGAGACCCAGTACTTC

j_gene: TRBJ2-7
len: 15
v_gene: TRBV28
abundance: NA
d_gene: TRBD2
CDR3aa: CASSLNGGRIHEQYF
CDR3nt: TGTGCCAGCAGTTTGAACGGCGGGAGAATACACGAGCAGTACTTC

j_gene: TRBJ1-6
len: 15
v_gene: TRBV6-6
abundance: NA
d_gene: TRBD1
CDR3aa: CASSYVTGINSPLHF
CDR3nt: TGTGCCAGCAGTTACGTGACAGGGATTAATTCACCCCTCCACTTT

j_gene: TRBJ2-1
len: 13
v_gene: TRBV29-1
abundance: NA
d_gene: TRBD1
CDR3aa: CSVDPTGINEQFF
CDR3nt: TGCAGCGTGGACCCGACAGGGATCAATGAGCAGTTCTTC

j_gene: TRBJ1-2
len: 13
v_gene: TRBV6-2/TRBV6-3
abundance: few
d_gene: NA
CDR3aa: CASSADNNYGYTF
CDR3nt: TGTGCCAGCAGTGCGGACAATAACTATGGCTACACCTTC

j_gene: TRBJ2-2
len: 16
v_gene: TRBV7-2
abundance: NA
d_gene: TRBD1
CDR3aa: CASSVYRGTRSGELFF
CDR3nt: TGTGCCAGCAGCGTATACAGGGGAACAAGATCCGGGGAGCTGTTTTTT

j_gene: TRBJ1-4
len: 15
v_gene: TRBV10-3
abundance: NA
d_gene: TRBD1
CDR3aa: CAIRRDSATNEKLFF
CDR3nt: TGTGCCATCAGGAGGGACAGTGCAACTAATGAAAAACTGTTTTTT

j_gene: TRBJ1-1
len: 13
v_gene: TRBV3-1/TRBV3-2
abundance: NA
d_gene: TRBD1
CDR3aa: CASSPNRGLEAFF
CDR3nt: TGTGCCAGCAGCCCAAACAGGGGGCTCGAAGCTTTCTTT

j_gene: TRBJ2-5
len: 17
v_gene: TRBV14
abundance: few
d_gene: TRBD2
CDR3aa: CASSQDRLAGVRETQYF
CDR3nt: TGTGCCAGCAGCCAAGATCGACTAGCGGGAGTCCGCGAGACCCAGTACTTC

j_gene: TRBJ1-1
len: 15
v_gene: TRBV6-6
abundance: once
d_gene: NA
CDR3aa: CASRPRTDTNTEAFF
CDR3nt: TGTGCCAGCAGACCAAGGACAGACACGAACACTGAAGCTTTCTTT

j_gene: TRBJ1-4
len: 13
v_gene: TRBV28
abundance: once
d_gene: NA
CDR3aa: CASSLGGREKLFF
CDR3nt: TGTGCCAGCAGTTTGGGGGGGCGGGAAAAACTGTTTTTT

j_gene: TRBJ2-2
len: 15
v_gene: TRBV5-4
abundance: few
d_gene: NA
CDR3aa: CASSPAGTNTGELFF
CDR3nt: TGTGCCAGCAGCCCCGCGGGGACGAACACCGGGGAGCTGTTTTTT

j_gene: TRBJ2-3
len: 15
v_gene: TRBV6-5
abundance: NA
d_gene: NA
CDR3aa: CASRSGGPGTDTQYF
CDR3nt: TGTGCCAGCAGATCCGGGGGGCCTGGCACAGATACGCAGTATTTT

j_gene: TRBJ1-2
len: 13
v_gene: TRBV12-3/TRBV12-4
abundance: NA
d_gene: TRBD1
CDR3aa: CASRRLTGDGYTF
CDR3nt: TGTGCCAGCAGGCGACTGACAGGGGACGGCTACACCTTC

j_gene: TRBJ1-2
len: 16
v_gene: TRBV28
abundance: NA
d_gene: NA
CDR3aa: CASSFPGGGYPYGYTF
CDR3nt: TGTGCCAGCAGCTTTCCCGGGGGAGGCTATCCCTATGGCTACACCTTC

j_gene: TRBJ2-1
len: 15
v_gene: TRBV9
abundance: NA
d_gene: NA
CDR3aa: CASSVGPLAANEQFF
CDR3nt: TGTGCCAGCAGCGTAGGTCCACTAGCAGCCAATGAGCAGTTCTTC

j_gene: TRBJ1-4
len: 15
v_gene: TRBV5-1
abundance: once
d_gene: TRBD1
CDR3aa: CASSDGQGAHEKLFF
CDR3nt: TGCGCCAGCAGCGATGGACAGGGGGCGCATGAAAAACTGTTTTTT

j_gene: TRBJ1-4
len: 15
v_gene: TRBV28
abundance: NA
d_gene: NA
CDR3aa: CASSPQGWSNEKLFF
CDR3nt: TGTGCCAGCAGTCCACAGGGTTGGTCTAATGAAAAACTGTTTTTT

j_gene: TRBJ1-6
len: 15
v_gene: TRBV28
abundance: NA
d_gene: NA
CDR3aa: CASSQTGLINSPLHF
CDR3nt: TGTGCCAGCAGTCAAACGGGACTGATAAATTCACCCCTCCACTTT

j_gene: TRBJ1-1
len: 11
v_gene: TRBV20-1
abundance: NA
d_gene: NA
CDR3aa: CSSRAEFEAFF
CDR3nt: TGCAGTAGCCGAGCGGAGTTTGAAGCTTTCTTT

j_gene: TRBJ1-2
len: 13
v_gene: TRBV28
abundance: NA
d_gene: NA
CDR3aa: CASSPGQEYGYTF
CDR3nt: TGTGCCAGCAGTCCGGGACAAGAGTATGGCTACACCTTC

j_gene: TRBJ1-4
len: 14
v_gene: TRBV5-4
abundance: NA
d_gene: TRBD1
CDR3aa: CASSSDRVEEKLFF
CDR3nt: TGTGCCAGCAGCTCGGACAGGGTAGAGGAAAAACTGTTTTTT

j_gene: TRBJ2-1
len: 15
v_gene: TRBV2
abundance: NA
d_gene: TRBD2
CDR3aa: CASSEAGRAWAEQFF
CDR3nt: TGTGCCAGCAGTGAAGCCGGGAGGGCCTGGGCTGAGCAGTTCTTC

j_gene: TRBJ2-5
len: 13
v_gene: TRBV7-3
abundance: NA
d_gene: NA
CDR3aa: CASSQGNQETQYF
CDR3nt: TGTGCCAGCAGCCAGGGAAACCAAGAGACCCAGTACTTC

j_gene: TRBJ1-3
len: 16
v_gene: TRBV5-8
abundance: NA
d_gene: NA
CDR3aa: CASSLVEGGSGNTIYF
CDR3nt: TGTGCCAGCAGCTTGGTAGAGGGCGGATCTGGAAACACCATATATTTT

j_gene: TRBJ1-2
len: 13
v_gene: TRBV7-2
abundance: NA
d_gene: TRBD1
CDR3aa: CASSLDRAGGYTF
CDR3nt: TGTGCCAGCAGCTTGGACAGGGCTGGTGGCTACACCTTC